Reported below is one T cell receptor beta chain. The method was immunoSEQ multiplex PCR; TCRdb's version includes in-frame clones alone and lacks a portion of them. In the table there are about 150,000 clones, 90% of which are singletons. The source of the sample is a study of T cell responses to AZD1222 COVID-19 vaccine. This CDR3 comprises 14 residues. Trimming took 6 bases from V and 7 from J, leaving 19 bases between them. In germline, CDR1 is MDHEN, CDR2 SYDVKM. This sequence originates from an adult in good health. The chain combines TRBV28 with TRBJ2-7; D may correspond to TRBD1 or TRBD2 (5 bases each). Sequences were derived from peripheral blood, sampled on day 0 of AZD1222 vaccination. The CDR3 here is CASSSPGPKVEQYF. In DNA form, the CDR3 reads TGTGCCAGCAGCTCGCCGGGACCGAAGGTAGAGCAGTACTTC.